Below are 29 T cell receptor beta chains sequenced from a single sample in a study of T cell responses to AZD1222 COVID-19 vaccine. Some clones are missing from TCRdb's copy, which holds only in-frame ones; the method was immunoSEQ multiplex PCR. The sample carries 100,000 or so clones, approximately 90% recorded once. The source was peripheral blood, collected on day 0 of AZD1222 vaccination. The receptors were sampled from an adult in good health.

The rearrangement uses TRBV9 and TRBJ1-2; D might be TRBD1 (6 bases). V shed 4 bases and J shed 1 base, with 14 bases lying between them. The germline gives CDR1 SGDLS, CDR2 YYNGEE. This CDR3 has 15 amino acids. Here the CDR3 reads CASSSRGGSNYGYTF. CDR3 DNA: TGTGCCAGCAGCTCAAGGGGGGGAAGTAACTATGGCTACACCTTC.

The chain uses TRBV24-1 and TRBJ1-1, with no clear D. The CDR3 loop spans 13 amino acids. The germline V gene has CDR1 KGHDR and CDR2 SFDVKD. V lost 5 bases to trimming and J lost 1 base, with 7 bases between them. The CDR3 sequence is CATSGQPNTEAFF. In DNA form, the CDR3 reads TGTGCCACCAGTGGGCAGCCGAACACTGAAGCTTTCTTT.

The chain has TRBV7-9 and TRBJ2-5; D is ambiguous. The V end was cut by 10 bases, the J end by 7 bases, with 19 bases between. Germline CDR1 and CDR2: SEHNR and FQNEAQ (reference sequence). CDR3 length: 13 residues. CDR3 DNA sequence: TGTGCCATCAACCCCGGCCCCGTGGGGACCCAGTACTTC. Translating gives CAINPGPVGTQYF.

V and J are TRBV2 and TRBJ2-3; 12 bases agree with TRBD2. The V gene's germline CDR1 is SNHLY and CDR2 FYNNEI. The CDR3 covers 17 residues. J lost 2 bases, V lost 5 bases, and 8 bases had no gene match. The CDR3 nucleotides read TGTGCCAGCAGTTCGAGGCTAGCGGGGGGGGTCACAGATACGCAGTATTTT. Its translation: CASSSRLAGGVTDTQYF.

The chain employs TRBV25-1 and TRBJ2-7, with 9 bases aligning to TRBD1. V lost 6 bases to trimming and J lost 0 bases; unmatched junction nucleotides: 9. CDR3 size: 16 residues. Germline V lookup: CDR1 MGHDK, CDR2 SYGVNS. The CDR3, as DNA: TGTGCCAGCAGAGGGACAGGGATAGTTGGCTCCTACGAGCAGTACTTC. Amino acid sequence: CASRGTGIVGSYEQYF.

J is TRBJ1-6 and V is TRBV7-8; D is undetermined. The CDR3 is made up of 14 amino acids. Germline assignment: CDR1 SGHVS and CDR2 FQNEAQ. Deletions cut 1 base from V and 7 bases from J, with 8 bases between. The CDR3 DNA reads as TGTGCCAGCAGCTTAGTAGTGGGAAATTCACCCCTCCACTTT. It yields the protein CASSLVVGNSPLHF.

This chain joins TRBV7-2 and TRBJ2-2; 11 positions match TRBD1. Germline CDR1 reads SGHTA; CDR2 reads FQGNSA. This CDR3 has 15 amino acids. The J segment lost 4 bases and the V segment lost 4 bases, leaving 2 bases of the junction unmatched. The CDR3 DNA sequence: TGTGCCAGCAGCTGGGACAGGGGGGCCACCGGGGAGCTGTTTTTT. Protein: CASSWDRGATGELFF.

The V and J genes are TRBV5-4 and TRBJ1-5; D unresolved. This CDR3 region has 16 residues. Deletions cut 0 bases from V and 0 bases from J, with 10 bases between. Germline values: CDR1 SGHNT, CDR2 YYREEE (reference sequence). The CDR3 DNA follows: TGTGCCAGCAGCTTGGGGGCACCCGATAGCAATCAGCCCCAGCATTTT. It codes for CASSLGAPDSNQPQHF.

The J gene is TRBJ2-7, the V gene TRBV5-1; D uncertain. The CDR3 runs to 13 residues. V dropped 0 bases and J dropped 7 bases, with 11 bases sitting between them. CDR1 is SGHRS and CDR2 is YFSETQ in the germline V gene. The CDR3 loop reads CASSLEALGEQYF. CDR3 nucleotide sequence: TGCGCCAGCAGCTTGGAGGCACTCGGGGAGCAGTACTTC.

The rearrangement uses TRBV4-1 and TRBJ2-5, with 11 bases that match TRBD2. CDR1 is MGHRA and CDR2 is YSYEKL in the germline V gene. The CDR3 is 15 residues long. V lost 4 bases and J lost 5; bases outside the gene matches: 6. The CDR3 nucleotides read TGCGCCAGCAGCCCTTTGACTAGCGGGGTTGAGACCCAGTACTTC. This translates into CASSPLTSGVETQYF.

On this clone: The same CDR3 arises from other DNA sequences in this sample as well. The chain uses TRBV9 and TRBJ2-1; D unclear. The CDR3 is made up of 14 amino acids. From germline, CDR1 is SGDLS and CDR2 YYNGEE. V was trimmed by 2 bases and J by 6 bases, leaving 12 bases between them. The CDR3 protein is CASSVRILPNEQFF. The CDR3 coding sequence is TGTGCCAGCAGCGTTAGGATCCTCCCCAATGAGCAGTTCTTC.

This chain connects TRBV1 to TRBJ1-1. TRBV1 is recorded as a pseudogene. The CDR3 is 13 amino acids. The DNA for the CDR3 is TGCACCAGCAGCCCTACGGCGGGGAAGGAAGCTTTCTTT. Encoded protein: CTSSPTAGKEAFF.

V usage is TRBV5-4 and J usage is TRBJ2-7; 10 nucleotides match TRBD2. V lost 2 bases and J lost 3; bases outside the gene matches: 5. There are 15 residues in the CDR3. Germline V gene sequence: CDR1 SGHNT, CDR2 YYREEE (reference sequence). DNA of the CDR3: TGTGCCAGCAGCTTAAGCCCTAGCGGGGGCTACGAGCAGTACTTC. Protein: CASSLSPSGGYEQYF.

The chain joins TRBV6-5 to TRBJ1-6; the D is unclear. Germline V gene lookup returns CDR1 MNHEY and CDR2 SVGAGI. There are 15 residues in the CDR3. Trimming left V 0 bases short and J 4 bases short, with 7 bases between. This CDR3 reads CASSYSEGYNSPLHF. The CDR3 region has the DNA TGTGCCAGCAGTTACTCGGAAGGGTATAATTCACCCCTCCACTTT.

Here the CDR3 DNA reads TGTGCCAGCAGCTTTGTGAGGGAAGGGGCCGGGGAGCTGTTTTTT. Translation: CASSFVREGAGELFF. V usage is TRBV5-4 and J usage is TRBJ2-2; D is tentatively TRBD1 or TRBD2 (5 bases each). CDR1 is SGHNT and CDR2 is YYREEE in the germline V gene (reference sequence). V lost 2 bases and J 6 bases, leaving 14 bases between the germline ends. This CDR3 is built from 15 residues.

The chain employs TRBV18 and TRBJ1-2; no definite D call. Germline V gene lookup returns CDR1 KGHSH and CDR2 LQKENI. The CDR3 runs 15 residues. Trimming left V 3 bases short and J 0 bases short, with 11 bases between. CDR3 bases: TGTGCCAGCTCACCTAATGCGCCCGCTAACTATGGCTACACCTTC. As protein: CASSPNAPANYGYTF.

This chain links TRBV15 with TRBJ1-2; no reliable D call. Looked up from germline, CDR1 is LNHNV and CDR2 is YYDKDF (reference sequence). The CDR3 contains 13 residues. V lost 1 base, J lost 1 base, and 4 bases lay in between. For the CDR3, the DNA is TGTGCCACCAGCAGAGCTCTTAACTATGGCTACACCTTC. Amino acids: CATSRALNYGYTF.

The chain has TRBV5-3 and TRBJ1-2; 10 bases are a match to TRBD1. TRBV5-3 falls under the ORF class, with uncertain function. The trim removed 4 bases at V and 0 bases at J, leaving 3 bases unmatched. This CDR3 has 15 amino acids. For the CDR3, the DNA is TGTGCCAGAAGCGAGACAGGGGGCCCTAACTATGGCTACACCTTC. Its translation: CARSETGGPNYGYTF.

The chain carries TRBV2 and TRBJ1-1; TRBD1 aligns across 7 bases. Per germline, CDR1 SNHLY and CDR2 FYNNEI. CDR3 size: 13 residues. The V segment lost 10 bases and the J segment 2 bases; nucleotides outside the gene matches: 7. The CDR3, as DNA: TGTGCCACCGGGGACAGCCCCAACACTGAAGCTTTCTTT. Its protein product is CATGDSPNTEAFF.

The rearrangement joins TRBV30 to TRBJ2-5, with no clear D. Per germline, CDR1 GTSNPN and CDR2 SVGIG (reference sequence). This CDR3 spans 13 amino acids. The V gene lost 3 bases and the J gene lost 1 base, with 9 bases spanning the gap. For the CDR3, the DNA is TGTGCCTGGAGCTCGGGTACCCAAGAGACCCAGTACTTC. The encoded protein is CAWSSGTQETQYF.

This clone was counted a few times. The same CDR3 can be traced to other DNA sequences in this sample. The V and J genes are TRBV5-4 and TRBJ2-5; D not certain. The CDR3 runs to 12 residues. CDR1 SGHNT and CDR2 YYREEE come from the germline V gene (reference sequence). V was pared by 1 base and J by 5 bases, with 6 bases between. In nucleotides, the CDR3 is TGTGCCAGCAGCTTGAGTGGCGAGACCCAGTACTTC. Its protein product is CASSLSGETQYF.

The CDR3 sequence: CASSDAGSPYEQYF. In nucleotides, the CDR3 is TGTGCCAGCAGCGACGCAGGATCACCCTACGAGCAGTACTTC. The genes are TRBV6-5 and TRBJ2-7; unclear D gene. The CDR3 contains 14 residues. V was cut by 6 bases and J by 2 bases, with 14 bases left in between. Germline V CDR1 and CDR2: MNHEY, SVGAGI.

The gene calls are TRBV7-8 and TRBJ1-5, with D unclear. V lost 5 bases to trimming and J lost 2 bases, with 13 bases between them. There are 15 residues in the CDR3. CDR1 SGHVS and CDR2 FQNEAQ come from the germline V gene. The chain's CDR3 is CASSPFVGGNQPQHF. The CDR3 DNA follows: TGTGCCAGCAGCCCCTTTGTCGGTGGCAATCAGCCCCAGCATTTT. Based on the CDR3 plus reference TRBV7-8 and TRBJ1-5, the full variable domain is GAGVSQSPRYKVAKRGQDVALRCDPISGHVSLFWYQQALGQGPEFLTYFQNEAQLDKSGLPSDRFFAERPEGSVSTLKIQRTQQEDSAVYLCASSPFVGGNQPQHFGDGTRLSIL.

The V and J genes are TRBV5-1 and TRBJ1-1, with unresolved D. The V gene's germline CDR1 is SGHRS and CDR2 YFSETQ. Trimming stripped 2 bases from V and 6 bases from J, with 8 bases between. CDR3 length: 12 amino acids. This chain's CDR3 is CASSFPGAEAFF. The CDR3 DNA sequence: TGCGCCAGCAGCTTCCCGGGCGCTGAAGCTTTCTTT.

This clone has a single count. The rearrangement links TRBV19 to TRBJ1-2; TRBD1 aligns across 7 bases. After removal of 8 bases from V and 2 bases from J, the junction contained 8 bases not matched to a gene. The CDR3 has 14 amino acids. Germline V lookup: CDR1 LNHDA, CDR2 SQIVND (reference sequence). Here the CDR3 reads CASRQGSVNYGYTF. The CDR3 region has the DNA TGTGCCAGTCGACAGGGTTCGGTCAACTATGGCTACACCTTC.

The chain is built from TRBV19 and TRBJ2-3; the match to TRBD1 covers 8 bases. J was trimmed by 2 bases and V by 7 bases; bases with no gene match: 5. Looked up from germline, CDR1 is LNHDA and CDR2 is SQIVND (reference sequence). This CDR3 is built from 14 residues. The CDR3 DNA follows: TGTGCCAGTACCGGGACAGGCCCCACAGATACGCAGTATTTT. It translates to CASTGTGPTDTQYF.

The chain uses TRBV28 and TRBJ1-4, with TRBD1 matching over 8 bases. The trim removed 5 bases at V and 8 bases at J, leaving 13 bases unmatched. This CDR3 region has 16 residues. Germline assignment: CDR1 MDHEN and CDR2 SYDVKM. The CDR3 protein is CASSPPGDRRSEKLFF. Here the CDR3 DNA reads TGTGCCAGCAGTCCCCCCGGGGACAGGAGAAGCGAAAAACTGTTTTTT.

This clone came up a few times. The rearrangement joins TRBV19 to TRBJ2-5; maybe TRBD1 (5 bases). V lost 6 bases and J 7 bases, leaving 12 bases between the germline ends. The germline gives CDR1 LNHDA, CDR2 SQIVND (reference sequence). This CDR3 is 12 amino acids long. CDR3 bases: TGTGCCAGTAGCGAGAAAGGGGTGACCCAGTACTTC. Residues: CASSEKGVTQYF.

The V gene is TRBV19, the J gene TRBJ1-1; no definite D call. This CDR3 region has 15 residues. Trimming took 6 bases from V and 0 from J, leaving 14 bases between them. Germline CDR1 and CDR2: LNHDA and SQIVND (reference sequence). This chain's CDR3 is CASSLRSNMNTEAFF. The CDR3 region has the DNA TGTGCCAGTAGCCTACGGTCGAACATGAACACTGAAGCTTTCTTT.